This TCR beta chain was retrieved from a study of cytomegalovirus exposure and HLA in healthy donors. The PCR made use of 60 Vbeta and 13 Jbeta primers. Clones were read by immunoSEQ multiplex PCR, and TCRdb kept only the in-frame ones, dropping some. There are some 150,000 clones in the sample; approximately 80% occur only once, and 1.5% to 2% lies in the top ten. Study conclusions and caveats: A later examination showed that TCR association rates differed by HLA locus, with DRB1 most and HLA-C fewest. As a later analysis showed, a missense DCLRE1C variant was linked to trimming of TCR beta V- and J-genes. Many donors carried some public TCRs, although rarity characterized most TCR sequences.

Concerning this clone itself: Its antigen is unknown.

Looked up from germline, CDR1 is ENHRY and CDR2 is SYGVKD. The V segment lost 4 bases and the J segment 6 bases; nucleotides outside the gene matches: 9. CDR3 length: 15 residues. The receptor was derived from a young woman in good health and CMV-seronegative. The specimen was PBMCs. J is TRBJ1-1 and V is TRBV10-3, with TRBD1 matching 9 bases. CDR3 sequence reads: CAISGEAQGAAEAFF. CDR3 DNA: TGTGCCATCAGTGGGGAGGCACAGGGGGCGGCTGAAGCTTTCTTT.